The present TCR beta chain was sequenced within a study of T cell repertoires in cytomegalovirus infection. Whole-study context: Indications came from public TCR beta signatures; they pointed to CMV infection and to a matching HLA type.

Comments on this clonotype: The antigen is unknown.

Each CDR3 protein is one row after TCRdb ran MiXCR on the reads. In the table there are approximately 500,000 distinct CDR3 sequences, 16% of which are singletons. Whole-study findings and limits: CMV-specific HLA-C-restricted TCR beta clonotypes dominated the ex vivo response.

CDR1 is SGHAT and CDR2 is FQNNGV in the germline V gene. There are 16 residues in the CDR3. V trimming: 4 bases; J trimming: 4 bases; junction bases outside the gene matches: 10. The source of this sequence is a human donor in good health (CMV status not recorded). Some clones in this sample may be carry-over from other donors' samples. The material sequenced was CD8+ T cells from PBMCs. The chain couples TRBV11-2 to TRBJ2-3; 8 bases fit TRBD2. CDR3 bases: TGTGCCAGCAGCTACAAGCGGGGGACGCTTTCAGATACGCAGTATTTT. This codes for CASSYKRGTLSDTQYF.